These T cell receptor beta chains were read from a single sample in a study of beta chain features in type 1 diabetes. Profiled with immunoSEQ multiplex PCR; TCRdb holds only in-frame clones, not every one. This sample has some 200,000 clones, with approximately 10% found just once. Sequenced: central memory CD4+ T cells from blood. The receptors were gathered from a man aged 18 to 30 in good health. The CDR3 runs from the conserved cysteine through the conserved F or W. The D gene is left open where the match is weak. A clone size is listed for some rows: how often the clone was seen (once, few, many), or a class if it is expanded.

clone_size: -
v_call: TRBV6-1
j_call: TRBJ2-1
d_call: TRBD1
cdr3_aa: CASSEGGQGYNEQFF
cdr3_nt: TGTGCCAGCAGTGAGGGGGGACAGGGCTACAATGAGCAGTTCTTC

clone_size: -
v_call: TRBV25-1
j_call: TRBJ2-1
d_call: TRBD1
cdr3_aa: CASRTDRGKYNEQFF
cdr3_nt: TGTGCCAGCAGAACGGACAGGGGGAAGTACAATGAGCAGTTCTTC

clone_size: few
v_call: TRBV14
j_call: TRBJ2-1
d_call: -
cdr3_aa: CASSHQWRAAGEQFF
cdr3_nt: TGTGCCAGCAGCCATCAGTGGAGGGCTGCAGGTGAGCAGTTCTTC

clone_size: many
v_call: TRBV7-8
j_call: TRBJ2-1
d_call: -
cdr3_aa: CASGAGIGLTYNEQFF
cdr3_nt: TGTGCCAGCGGCGCAGGGATCGGTCTCACTTACAATGAGCAGTTCTTC

clone_size: -
v_call: TRBV7-9
j_call: TRBJ2-2
d_call: TRBD2
cdr3_aa: CASSFLAGMNTGELFF
cdr3_nt: TGTGCCAGCAGTTTCCTAGCGGGGATGAACACCGGGGAGCTGTTTTTT

clone_size: few
v_call: TRBV30
j_call: TRBJ1-4
d_call: -
cdr3_aa: CAWSRGGTNEKLFF
cdr3_nt: TGTGCCTGGAGTAGAGGGGGAACTAATGAAAAACTGTTTTTT

clone_size: many
v_call: TRBV6-5
j_call: TRBJ1-3
d_call: -
cdr3_aa: CASSSDRAFGNTIYF
cdr3_nt: TGTGCCAGCAGTTCGGACAGAGCCTTTGGAAACACCATATATTTT

clone_size: few
v_call: TRBV9
j_call: TRBJ2-1
d_call: TRBD2
cdr3_aa: CASSVSWGSGRPNEQFF
cdr3_nt: TGTGCCAGCAGCGTGAGCTGGGGAAGCGGGAGACCCAATGAGCAGTTCTTC

clone_size: -
v_call: TRBV2
j_call: TRBJ1-5
d_call: TRBD1
cdr3_aa: CASSATGAYSNQPQHF
cdr3_nt: TGTGCCAGCAGTGCGACAGGGGCTTATAGCAATCAGCCCCAGCATTTT

clone_size: -
v_call: TRBV4-1
j_call: TRBJ1-4
d_call: -
cdr3_aa: CASSQVGQGGEKLFF
cdr3_nt: TGCGCCAGCAGCCAAGTGGGCCAGGGTGGTGAAAAACTGTTTTTT

clone_size: few
v_call: TRBV4-1
j_call: TRBJ2-7
d_call: TRBD2
cdr3_aa: CASSQDYREDSYEQYF
cdr3_nt: TGCGCCAGCAGCCAAGATTACCGGGAGGACTCCTACGAGCAGTACTTC

clone_size: few
v_call: TRBV14
j_call: TRBJ1-1
d_call: -
cdr3_aa: CASSQDFGRPEAFF
cdr3_nt: TGTGCCAGCAGCCAAGATTTCGGCAGACCTGAAGCTTTCTTT

clone_size: many
v_call: TRBV7-3
j_call: TRBJ2-1
d_call: -
cdr3_aa: CASSPPGGQYNEQFF
cdr3_nt: TGTGCCAGCAGCCCCCCGGGTGGGCAGTACAATGAGCAGTTCTTC

clone_size: -
v_call: TRBV7-3
j_call: TRBJ1-1
d_call: -
cdr3_aa: CASSFGGNTEAFF
cdr3_nt: TGTGCCAGCAGCTTCGGAGGGAACACTGAAGCTTTCTTT

clone_size: -
v_call: TRBV14
j_call: TRBJ2-7
d_call: TRBD2
cdr3_aa: CASREAGLGYEQYF
cdr3_nt: TGTGCCAGCAGAGAAGCGGGGCTAGGCTACGAGCAGTACTTC

clone_size: -
v_call: TRBV20-1
j_call: TRBJ1-4
d_call: -
cdr3_aa: CSGQFNEKLFF
cdr3_nt: TGCAGTGGACAGTTTAATGAAAAACTGTTTTTT

clone_size: -
v_call: TRBV11-2
j_call: TRBJ2-1
d_call: -
cdr3_aa: CASSLAAGSYNEQFF
cdr3_nt: TGTGCCAGCAGCTTAGCGGCGGGCTCCTACAATGAGCAGTTCTTC

clone_size: -
v_call: TRBV7-2
j_call: TRBJ2-7
d_call: -
cdr3_aa: CASSSNGGSYEQYF
cdr3_nt: TGTGCCAGCAGCTCAAATGGCGGCTCCTACGAGCAGTACTTC

clone_size: -
v_call: TRBV14
j_call: TRBJ2-7
d_call: -
cdr3_aa: CASSQGQAFPYEQYF
cdr3_nt: TGTGCCAGCAGCCAAGGACAGGCCTTTCCCTACGAGCAGTACTTC

clone_size: -
v_call: TRBV5-1
j_call: TRBJ2-3
d_call: TRBD2
cdr3_aa: CASSLPAGAGDTQYF
cdr3_nt: TGCGCCAGCAGCTTGCCAGCGGGAGCGGGAGATACGCAGTATTTT

clone_size: few
v_call: TRBV28
j_call: TRBJ2-1
d_call: -
cdr3_aa: CASTLSSYNEQFF
cdr3_nt: TGTGCCAGCACCCTCAGCTCCTACAATGAGCAGTTCTTC

clone_size: many
v_call: TRBV10-3
j_call: TRBJ1-1
d_call: -
cdr3_aa: CAISAGLNTEAFF
cdr3_nt: TGTGCCATCAGTGCCGGACTGAACACTGAAGCTTTCTTT

clone_size: -
v_call: TRBV28
j_call: TRBJ2-1
d_call: -
cdr3_aa: CASSPPSGILRNEQFF
cdr3_nt: TGTGCCAGCAGTCCACCCTCCGGGATCCTGCGCAATGAGCAGTTCTTC

clone_size: few
v_call: TRBV30
j_call: TRBJ2-6
d_call: -
cdr3_aa: CAGALGSSGANVLTF
cdr3_nt: TGTGCCGGGGCCCTAGGGTCCTCTGGGGCCAACGTCCTGACTTTC

clone_size: -
v_call: TRBV30
j_call: TRBJ2-1
d_call: TRBD2
cdr3_aa: CAWRAGGGNEQFF
cdr3_nt: TGTGCCTGGAGGGCGGGAGGGGGCAATGAGCAGTTCTTC

clone_size: -
v_call: TRBV4-2
j_call: TRBJ2-3
d_call: -
cdr3_aa: CASSQDEIGREW
cdr3_nt: TGTGCCAGCAGCCAAGACGAAATTGGACGGGAATGG

clone_size: -
v_call: TRBV10-3
j_call: TRBJ2-5
d_call: TRBD2
cdr3_aa: CAISVLAGEQETQYF
cdr3_nt: TGTGCCATCAGTGTCCTAGCGGGGGAACAAGAGACCCAGTACTTC

clone_size: many
v_call: TRBV18
j_call: TRBJ2-5
d_call: -
cdr3_aa: CASSPRTRQETQYF
cdr3_nt: TGTGCCAGCTCACCAAGGACAAGACAAGAGACCCAGTACTTC

clone_size: few
v_call: TRBV9
j_call: TRBJ2-2
d_call: -
cdr3_aa: CASSVGVGNTGELFF
cdr3_nt: TGTGCCAGCAGCGTAGGGGTAGGGAACACCGGGGAGCTGTTTTTT

clone_size: few
v_call: TRBV30
j_call: TRBJ2-1
d_call: TRBD1
cdr3_aa: CAWETGATYNEQFF
cdr3_nt: TGTGCCTGGGAGACAGGGGCAACCTACAATGAGCAGTTCTTC

clone_size: -
v_call: TRBV29-1
j_call: TRBJ1-1
d_call: TRBD1
cdr3_aa: CSVAAAGTDTEAFF
cdr3_nt: TGCAGCGTTGCAGCCGCCGGGACAGACACTGAAGCTTTCTTT